These 3 T cell receptor beta chains originate from one sample sequenced in a study of blood T cell repertoires in COVID-19. Sequencing used immunoSEQ multiplex PCR; TCRdb keeps in-frame clones, though not all of them. The sample carries roughly 85,000 clones, around 74% recorded once. The material sequenced was peripheral blood. These receptors all come from a human donor in a cohort sampled during active COVID-19.

The V gene is TRBV7-2, the J gene TRBJ1-2; D remains unclear. The germline V gene encodes CDR1 SGHTA and CDR2 FQGNSA. The CDR3 extends over 13 amino acids. Trimming took off 5 bases at V and 4 bases at J, with 11 bases between the two ends. CDR3 sequence reads: CASSLQTFYGYTF. CDR3 bases: TGTGCCAGCAGCCTCCAGACATTCTATGGCTACACCTTC.

The rearrangement uses TRBV2 and TRBJ1-4, with D possibly matching TRBD1 (5 bases). CDR1 SNHLY and CDR2 FYNNEI come from the germline V gene. The CDR3 is made up of 16 amino acids. The germline V and J ends were trimmed by 5 bases and 0 bases, with 13 bases remaining between them. CDR3 coding DNA: TGTGCCAGCAGTCGGCGGACACCCTCAACTAATGAAAAACTGTTTTTT. Translated, it gives CASSRRTPSTNEKLFF.

The rearrangement uses TRBV10-3 and TRBJ1-1, with D unresolved. This CDR3 has 12 amino acids. The germline CDR1 and CDR2 sequences are ENHRY and SYGVKD. The V end was cut by 3 bases, the J end by 1 base, with 3 bases between. Here the CDR3 DNA reads TGTGCCATCAGTGACAGGAACACTGAAGCTTTCTTT. This codes for CAISDRNTEAFF.